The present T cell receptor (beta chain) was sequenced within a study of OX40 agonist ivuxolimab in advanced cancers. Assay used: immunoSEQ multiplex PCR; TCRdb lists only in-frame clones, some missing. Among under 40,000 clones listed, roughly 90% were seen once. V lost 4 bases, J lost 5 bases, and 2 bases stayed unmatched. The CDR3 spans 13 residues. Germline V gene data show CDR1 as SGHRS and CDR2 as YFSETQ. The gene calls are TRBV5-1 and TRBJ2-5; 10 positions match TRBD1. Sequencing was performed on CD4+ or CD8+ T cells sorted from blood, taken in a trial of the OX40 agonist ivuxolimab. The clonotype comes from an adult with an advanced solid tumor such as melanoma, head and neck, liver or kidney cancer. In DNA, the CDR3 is TGCGCCAGCAGCCCGGACAGGGGGGAGACCCAGTACTTC. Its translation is CASSPDRGETQYF.